The entry that follows covers one T cell receptor beta chain sequence. Its target is unknown. TCRdb reprocessed the 5' RACE reads via MiXCR and lists one record per CDR3 protein. There are about 450,000 distinct CDR3 sequences in the sample; 23% occur only once, and around 13% lies in the top ten. Germline-derived CDR1 and CDR2 are SGHVS and FQNEAQ. V was trimmed by 5 bases and J by 3 bases, leaving 26 bases between them. This CDR3 has 19 residues. These data are taken from a study of T-cell memory formation after mild COVID-19. The overall study: Each donor largely had its own TCR clusters. General observations from the study: Researchers report contracting CD4+ clones mostly in CM and EM, with CD8+ clones in EMRA. Pre-infection memory contained some responding clones, which suggested that cross-reactive memory had joined.

This receptor was taken from an adult woman who had mild COVID-19 (a few samples of this study predate the infection). Cell type and time point are not known. The chain links TRBV7-8 to TRBJ2-4; D is possibly TRBD1 or TRBD2 (5 bases each). The sequencing input was PBMCs or a T cell subset sorted from them (not recorded which). DNA of the CDR3: TGTGCCAGCAGCCCTGGGGCCCTCGGGACCCGGGTTGACAAAAACATTCAGTACTTC. Translating it yields CASSPGALGTRVDKNIQYF.